This T cell receptor beta chain stems from a study of T cells after somatic rescue of genetic block. TCRdb keeps only in-frame clones here, not all; method: immunoSEQ multiplex PCR. The table includes 10,000 to 15,000 clones, over 60% detected once. V lost 5 bases and J lost 2; bases outside the gene matches: 3. Germline lookup yields CDR1 SGHAT and CDR2 FQDESV (reference sequence). The CDR3 runs 13 residues. Material: peripheral blood mononuclear cells (PBMCs). The receptor was isolated from a boy aged 5-17 years. The J gene is TRBJ2-7, the V gene TRBV11-1; TRBD2 agrees at 7 bases. DNA of the CDR3: TGTGCCAGCAGCCCAGGACTAGCCTACGAGCAGTACTTC. Protein: CASSPGLAYEQYF. The entire variable domain, with the rest obtained from reference TRBV11-1 and TRBJ2-7, is as follows: EAEVAQSPRYKITEKSQAVAFWCDPISGHATLYWYRQILGQGPELLVQFQDESVVDDSQLPKDRFSAERLKGVDSTLKIQPAELGDSAMYLCASSPGLAYEQYFGPGTRLTVT.